The 9 T cell receptor beta chains reported below all come from one sample, sequenced in a study of cytomegalovirus exposure and HLA in healthy donors. Generated by immunoSEQ multiplex PCR, the TCRdb table keeps only in-frame clones and is missing some. The table shows roughly 150,000 clones, with 88% occurring only once. Sequences were obtained from PBMCs. These receptors all come from a young man in good health and CMV-seronegative.

The chain couples TRBV6-4 to TRBJ1-3; the match to TRBD1 covers 7 bases. The germline gives CDR1 MRHNA, CDR2 SNTAGT. Germline trimming cut 2 bases from V and 4 bases from J; bases unmatched to any gene: 11. This CDR3 contains 17 residues. The CDR3 DNA sequence: TGTGCCAGCAGTGACCCCCAACAGGGGCACAGGGGAAACACCATATATTTT. Translating gives CASSDPQQGHRGNTIYF.

This sequence joins TRBV14 and TRBJ1-2, with D possibly being TRBD1 (6 bases). In germline, CDR1 is SGHDN, CDR2 FVKESK. The CDR3 spans 15 residues. V was shortened by 3 bases and J by 2 bases, with 13 bases between the two germline ends. CDR3 in DNA: TGTGCCAGCAGCCATCATACAGGGAGAAACTATGGCTACACCTTC. Its translation: CASSHHTGRNYGYTF. Based on the CDR3 plus reference TRBV14 and TRBJ1-2, the full variable domain is EAGVTQFPSHSVIEKGQTVTLRCDPISGHDNLYWYRRVMGKEIKFLLHFVKESKQDESGMPNNRFLAERTGGTYSTLKVQPAELEDSGVYFCASSHHTGRNYGYTFGSGTRLTVV.

This chain connects TRBV10-2 to TRBJ2-2; D might be TRBD1 (5 bases). The CDR3 is made up of 15 amino acids. CDR1 WSHSY and CDR2 SAAADI come from the germline V gene. Trimming took 3 bases from V and 3 from J, leaving 11 bases between them. The CDR3 DNA sequence: TGCGCCAGCAGTGAAAGCCAGGGTTACACCGGGGAGCTGTTTTTT. This translates into CASSESQGYTGELFF.

A single count supports this clone. The CDR3 is CASSFQGRDTDTQYF. The CDR3 region has the DNA TGTGCCAGCAGTTTCCAAGGACGGGACACAGATACGCAGTATTTT. The rearrangement joins TRBV27 to TRBJ2-3; D possibly corresponds to TRBD2 (5 bases). The CDR3 covers 15 residues. From germline, CDR1 is MNHEY and CDR2 SMNVEV (reference sequence). V was clipped by 3 bases and J by 2 bases, with 12 bases between them.

This rearrangement joins TRBV6-1 to TRBJ2-3, with 10 bases that match TRBD2. Germline V gene data show CDR1 as MNHNS and CDR2 as SASEGT. The CDR3 runs to 15 residues. With 4 bases clipped from V and 0 bases from J, the junction kept 1 base outside the gene matches. The DNA of the CDR3 is TGTGCCAGCAGTGTTAGCGGGAGGAGCACAGATACGCAGTATTTT. Translated, it gives CASSVSGRSTDTQYF.

This chain links TRBV6-5 with TRBJ2-7; possible D gene TRBD1, 6 bases. V gave up 5 bases and J gave up 5 bases, with 16 bases separating them. Germline V gene sequence: CDR1 MNHEY, CDR2 SVGAGI. CDR3 length equals 14 residues. CDR3 sequence: CASSDAQGPNEQYV. CDR3 bases: TGTGCCAGCAGTGACGCCCAGGGGCCTAACGAGCAGTACGTC.

V usage is TRBV4-1 and J usage is TRBJ2-3; 7 bases fit TRBD2. Looked up from germline, CDR1 is MGHRA and CDR2 is YSYEKL. CDR3 length: 14 residues. CDR3 bases: TGCTCTAGCCCGGGGGGACCAAGCACAGATACGCAGTATTTT. Translating gives CSSPGGPSTDTQYF.

V usage is TRBV7-6 and J usage is TRBJ1-2; D perhaps matches TRBD1 (6 bases). Germline values: CDR1 SGHVS, CDR2 FNYEAQ. The CDR3 contains 11 residues. Between the trimmed V and J ends, which lost 8 bases and 4 bases, there was a span of 8 bases. Written as DNA, the CDR3 is TGTGCCAGCGGGGGGGCCTATGGCTACACCTTC. Its translation is CASGGAYGYTF.

The chain employs TRBV18 and TRBJ2-1; D is possibly TRBD1 (5 bases). Germline assignment: CDR1 KGHSH and CDR2 LQKENI. The CDR3 has 13 amino acids. Trimming pared 2 bases from V and 8 bases from J, leaving 10 bases between. The CDR3 DNA reads TGTGCCAGCTCACCATTCGAGACAGATGAGCAGTTCTTC. The encoded protein is CASSPFETDEQFF. Variable domain in full (rest from reference TRBV18 and TRBJ2-1): NAGVMQNPRHLVRRRGQEARLRCSPMKGHSHVYWYRQLPEEGLKFMVYLQKENIIDESGMPKERFSAEFPKEGPSILRIQQVVRGDSAAYFCASSPFETDEQFFGPGTRLTVL.